The 21 T cell receptor beta chains below come from one sample, sequenced in a study of T cell responses to AZD1222 COVID-19 vaccine. The protocol was immunoSEQ multiplex PCR, while the TCRdb copy is restricted to in-frame clones and leaves out a portion. The data hold some 150,000 clones, with more than 75% observed a single time. This material consisted of peripheral blood, taken 28 days after the second AZD1222 dose. The receptors were sampled from an adult who received the AZD1222 COVID-19 vaccine.

The chain couples TRBV7-2 to TRBJ2-1; D remains unclear. Per the germline V gene, CDR1 is SGHTA and CDR2 is FQGNSA. The CDR3 is made up of 14 amino acids. V dropped 7 bases and J dropped 5 bases, with 15 bases sitting between them. This CDR3 reads CASISGPVNNEQFF. In nucleotides, the CDR3 is TGTGCCAGCATTTCTGGACCAGTAAACAATGAGCAGTTCTTC.

The J gene is TRBJ2-1, the V gene TRBV5-1; TRBD2 aligns across 10 bases. CDR3 length: 14 amino acids. CDR1 is SGHRS, CDR2 YFSETQ, per germline. V lost 2 bases, J lost 8 bases, and 4 bases stayed unmatched. The DNA of the CDR3 is TGCGCCAGCAGCTTAGCGGGAGGGCCCCATGAGCAGTTCTTC. Amino acid sequence: CASSLAGGPHEQFF.

The CDR3 DNA sequence: TGTGCCAGCAGTTCCCGTGGCCCGACCCGACAAGAGACCCAGTACTTC. It is translated as CASSSRGPTRQETQYF. The V and J genes are TRBV6-2 or TRBV6-3 and TRBJ2-5; D gene ambiguous. Germline V gene sequence: CDR1 MNHEY, CDR2 SVGEGT. This CDR3 has 16 residues. V dropped 4 bases and J dropped 2 bases, with 17 bases sitting between them.

The rearrangement links TRBV29-1 to TRBJ2-7; D unresolved. The V end lost 3 bases, the J end lost 0 bases, and 9 bases lay between the germline ends. In germline, CDR1 is SQVTM, CDR2 ANQGSEA. The CDR3 consists of 13 residues. The CDR3 here is CSVDIPSSYEQYF. CDR3 bases: TGCAGCGTTGATATCCCTAGCTCCTACGAGCAGTACTTC.

V and J are TRBV5-1 and TRBJ2-3, with a tentative D call TRBD2 (6 bases). Germline lookup yields CDR1 SGHRS and CDR2 YFSETQ. The length of the CDR3 is 15 residues. V lost 4 bases and J 3 bases, leaving 15 bases between the germline ends. The DNA of the CDR3 is TGCGCCAGCAGCCCACCGGGAGTTGGGACAGATACGCAGTATTTT. It is translated as CASSPPGVGTDTQYF.

The chain is built from TRBV28 and TRBJ1-1; D unresolved. This CDR3 is 12 amino acids long. Deletions cut 4 bases from V and 10 bases from J, with 13 bases between. CDR1 and CDR2 from the germline V gene are MDHEN and SYDVKM. The CDR3 DNA follows: TGTGCCAGCAGTTCATCTCTGAAGCGAGCTTTCTTT. Translation gives CASSSSLKRAFF.

The rearrangement links TRBV19 to TRBJ2-5; D gene ambiguous. V lost 3 bases and J 2 bases, leaving 7 bases between the germline ends. CDR3 length: 13 amino acids. In germline, CDR1 is LNHDA, CDR2 SQIVND (reference sequence). CDR3 region: CASSIRIQETQYF. CDR3 sequence (DNA): TGTGCCAGTAGTATCCGGATTCAAGAGACCCAGTACTTC. The entire variable domain, with the rest obtained from reference TRBV19 and TRBJ2-5, is as follows: DGGITQSPKYLFRKEGQNVTLSCEQNLNHDAMYWYRQDPGQGLRLIYYSQIVNDFQKGDIAEGYSVSREKKESFPLTVTSAQKNPTAFYLCASSIRIQETQYFGPGTRLLVL.

This rearrangement joins TRBV10-3 to TRBJ2-2; 8 bases map to TRBD1. Trimming removed 5 bases from V and 4 bases from J; junction bases left unmatched: 6. The CDR3 has 15 residues. Germline lookup yields CDR1 ENHRY and CDR2 SYGVKD. The CDR3 protein is CAISWTGYGTGELFF. The CDR3 DNA reads as TGTGCCATCAGTTGGACAGGGTATGGCACCGGGGAGCTGTTTTTT.

The V and J genes are TRBV9 and TRBJ1-2; unclear D gene. The CDR3 spans 16 residues. CDR1 SGDLS and CDR2 YYNGEE come from the germline V gene. Trimming removed 0 bases at V and 0 bases at J, with 12 bases between. The DNA of the CDR3 is TGTGCCAGCAGCGTAGCTGCGGGGTCCTCTAACTATGGCTACACCTTC. Its protein is CASSVAAGSSNYGYTF. Drawing the rest from reference TRBV9 and TRBJ1-2, the complete variable domain is DSGVTQTPKHLITATGQRVTLRCSPRSGDLSVYWYQQSLDQGLQFLIQYYNGEERAKGNILERFSAQQFPDLHSELNLSSLELGDSALYFCASSVAAGSSNYGYTFGSGTRLTVV.

The J gene is TRBJ2-7, the V gene TRBV5-1; 14 bases are a match to TRBD2. Germline lookup yields CDR1 SGHRS and CDR2 YFSETQ. CDR3 length equals 18 residues. V shed 4 bases, J shed 7 bases, and the junction held 16 bases outside the gene matches. The CDR3 bases are TGCGCCAGCAGCCAACAAGGACTAGCGGGAGGTGTAGGGGGTGAGCAGTACTTC. Amino acid sequence: CASSQQGLAGGVGGEQYF.

The CDR3 is CASSFRRTPPETQYF. CDR3 coding DNA: TGTGCCAGCAGCTTCAGGAGGACTCCCCCAGAGACCCAGTACTTC. The chain links TRBV7-2 to TRBJ2-5; tentatively, D is TRBD2 (5 bases). CDR3 length equals 15 residues. Germline-derived CDR1 and CDR2 are SGHTA and FQGNSA. The V gene lost 3 bases and the J gene lost 4 bases, with 15 bases spanning the gap.

The table lists this clone with a few counts. The gene calls are TRBV15 and TRBJ2-1, with TRBD2 as a possible D gene (6 bases). CDR1 and CDR2 (germline): LNHNV, YYDKDF (reference sequence). Between the trimmed V and J ends, which lost 0 bases and 15 bases, there was a span of 15 bases. The CDR3 loop spans 13 amino acids. This CDR3 reads CATSRDRRERVFF. The CDR3 DNA reads TGTGCCACCAGCAGAGATCGGAGGGAGAGGGTGTTCTTC.

This clone was counted once. The rearrangement joins TRBV29-1 to TRBJ2-3; D call uncertain. The germline V gene has CDR1 SQVTM and CDR2 ANQGSEA. The CDR3 consists of 13 residues. The CDR3 loop reads CSGEVASTDTQYF. CDR3 coding DNA: TGCAGTGGAGAGGTAGCAAGCACAGATACGCAGTATTTT.

This rearrangement joins TRBV19 to TRBJ2-4; 11 bases agree with TRBD2. Germline lookup yields CDR1 LNHDA and CDR2 SQIVND (reference sequence). The CDR3 sequence is 19 residues long. With 6 bases clipped from V and 5 bases from J, the junction kept 18 bases outside the gene matches. The CDR3 protein is CASRRTSGYSREVQNIQYF. The CDR3 nucleotides are TGTGCCAGTAGAAGGACTAGCGGGTACTCGCGGGAGGTACAAAACATTCAGTACTTC.

The chain carries TRBV7-2 and TRBJ2-1, with a tentative D call TRBD1 (5 bases). Looked up from germline, CDR1 is SGHTA and CDR2 is FQGNSA. The ends were cut back, 2 bases at V and 7 bases at J, with 12 bases in the middle. CDR3 length: 14 residues. CDR3 protein: CASSLHGAQNEQFF. In DNA, the CDR3 is TGTGCCAGCAGCTTACATGGGGCCCAAAATGAGCAGTTCTTC. The full variable domain, in which reference TRBV7-2 and TRBJ2-1 provide the parts outside the CDR3, is GAGVSQSPSNKVTEKGKDVELRCDPISGHTALYWYRQSLGQGLEFLIYFQGNSAPDKSGLPSDRFSAERTGGSVSTLTIQRTQQEDSAVYLCASSLHGAQNEQFFGPGTRLTVL.

The CDR3 sequence is CASSEAWASYEQYF. DNA for the CDR3: TGTGCCAGCAGTGAAGCCTGGGCCTCCTACGAGCAGTACTTC. The chain employs TRBV2 and TRBJ2-7; unclear D gene. CDR3 length equals 14 residues. V shed 0 bases and J shed 0 bases, with 6 bases lying between them. Germline V lookup: CDR1 SNHLY, CDR2 FYNNEI.

In its sample, this clone was seen once. The chain is built from TRBV29-1 and TRBJ1-3, with D uncertain. V was shortened by 5 bases and J by 1 base, with 6 bases between the two germline ends. CDR1 and CDR2 (germline): SQVTM, ANQGSEA. This CDR3 region has 12 residues. CDR3 loop: CSVYESGNTIYF. The CDR3 region has the DNA TGCAGCGTTTACGAATCTGGAAACACCATATATTTT.

The CDR3 DNA reads TGTGCCATCAGTGATTCTAAAGCGGGAGAACAAGAGACCCAGTACTTC. Amino acids: CAISDSKAGEQETQYF. The chain joins TRBV10-3 to TRBJ2-5; 8 nucleotides match TRBD2. The germline CDR1 and CDR2 sequences are ENHRY and SYGVKD. The CDR3 covers 16 residues. After removal of 3 bases from V and 2 bases from J, the junction contained 8 bases not matched to a gene.

The chain combines TRBV18 with TRBJ1-4, with D possibly TRBD1 on 5 matching bases. This CDR3 is built from 12 residues. CDR1 is KGHSH and CDR2 is LQKENI in the germline V gene. V lost 3 bases, J lost 8 bases, and 7 bases lay in between. The CDR3 loop reads CASSPGPEKLFF. The CDR3 DNA sequence: TGTGCCAGCTCACCGGGACCAGAAAAACTGTTTTTT.

V is TRBV5-1 and J is TRBJ2-1; perhaps TRBD2 as D (5 bases). V lost 2 bases and J 5 bases, leaving 8 bases between the germline ends. CDR3 size: 13 residues. Germline V lookup: CDR1 SGHRS, CDR2 YFSETQ. The CDR3 here is CASSFMRDNEQFF. The CDR3 bases are TGCGCCAGCAGCTTCATGAGGGACAATGAGCAGTTCTTC.

This clone was picked up one time. The chain joins TRBV4-1 to TRBJ2-3; TRBD2 might be the D (5 bases). CDR1 and CDR2 (germline): MGHRA, YSYEKL. V lost 5 bases and J lost 2, with 20 bases in between. The CDR3 runs 17 residues. CDR3 amino acids: CASSSPEGVRLTDTQYF. For the CDR3, the DNA is TGCGCCAGCAGCTCCCCCGAGGGTGTCCGTCTCACAGATACGCAGTATTTT.